One and the same sample provided the 15 T cell receptor beta chains below, sequenced in a study of blood T cell repertoires in COVID-19. The protocol was immunoSEQ multiplex PCR, while the TCRdb copy is restricted to in-frame clones and leaves out a portion. Of 250,000 to 300,000 clones in the sample, about 89% were seen once. Sequenced: peripheral blood. These TCRs come from a woman aged 25-40 years with COVID-19, enrolled during active disease.

There are a few counts of this clone. This chain connects TRBV5-5 to TRBJ2-7; D is unresolved. V lost 5 bases and J 5 bases, leaving 17 bases between the germline ends. This CDR3 is built from 14 residues. From germline, CDR1 is SGHKS and CDR2 YYEKEE (reference sequence). CDR3 in amino acids: CASRLPGSQNEQYF. The CDR3 nucleotides are TGTGCCAGCAGGCTTCCGGGTAGTCAGAACGAGCAGTACTTC.

This clone was seen once. The chain joins TRBV3-1 (or the pseudogene TRBV3-2) to TRBJ1-1; tentative D call: TRBD1 (5 bases). The CDR3 totals 15 residues. Germline CDR1 reads LGHDT; CDR2 reads YNNKEL (reference sequence). V was clipped by 4 bases and J by 0 bases, with 12 bases between them. CDR3 sequence (DNA): TGTGCCAGCAGCCTTATAGGACACATGAACACTGAAGCTTTCTTT. Translating it yields CASSLIGHMNTEAFF.

This clone was detected once. The rearrangement uses TRBV7-6 and TRBJ2-7, with a weak D call TRBD1 (6 bases). V was clipped by 0 bases and J by 3 bases, with 15 bases between them. CDR1 and CDR2 (germline): SGHVS, FNYEAQ. This CDR3 spans 16 amino acids. In nucleotides, the CDR3 is TGTGCCAGCAGCTTAGCCCAGGGACAAAATCACTACGAGCAGTACTTC. Protein: CASSLAQGQNHYEQYF.

The chain recombines TRBV10-3 with TRBJ1-2; D might be TRBD1 (6 bases). The V gene lost 3 bases and the J gene lost 7 bases, with 9 bases spanning the gap. Germline CDR1 ENHRY, CDR2 SYGVKD. CDR3 length: 12 residues. The CDR3 DNA reads as TGTGCCATCAGTGATCAAGGGGGTGGCTACACCTTC. Translation: CAISDQGGGYTF.

The CDR3 spells CSARVLYEQYF. CDR3 nucleotides: TGCAGTGCTAGAGTATTGTACGAGCAGTACTTC. The chain recombines TRBV20-1 with TRBJ2-7; D is unresolved. The V end lost 1 base, the J end lost 4 bases, and 5 bases lay between the germline ends. The CDR3 length is 11 residues. Germline V gives CDR1 DFQATT, CDR2 SNEGSKA (reference sequence).

V and J are TRBV28 and TRBJ1-6; D possibly corresponds to TRBD1 (6 bases). Germline loops: CDR1 MDHEN, CDR2 SYDVKM. V lost 6 bases and J lost 5, with 14 bases in between. The CDR3 contains 15 residues. CDR3 coding DNA: TGTGCCAGCAGGGGGGCGGGGGCCGATAATTCACCCCTCCACTTT. It translates to CASRGAGADNSPLHF.

The chain couples TRBV27 to TRBJ2-7; TRBD2 matches 7 bases. Germline loops: CDR1 MNHEY, CDR2 SMNVEV (reference sequence). This CDR3 is built from 14 residues. J gave up 4 bases and V 3 bases, and 6 bases lay outside the gene matches. In DNA form, the CDR3 reads TGTGCCAGCAGTTTGGGGGGGGTTGAGTACGAGCAGTACTTC. This codes for CASSLGGVEYEQYF.

V gene TRBV5-1 combines with J gene TRBJ1-2; TRBD1 matches 7 bases. The CDR3 loop spans 17 amino acids. Germline V gene lookup returns CDR1 SGHRS and CDR2 YFSETQ. The trim removed 0 bases at V and 0 bases at J, leaving 8 bases unmatched. DNA for the CDR3: TGCGCCAGCAGCTTGGATATCGTGGGACAGACTAACTATGGCTACACCTTC. Its protein product is CASSLDIVGQTNYGYTF. Based on the CDR3 plus reference TRBV5-1 and TRBJ1-2, the full variable domain is KAGVTQTPRYLIKTRGQQVTLSCSPISGHRSVSWYQQTPGQGLQFLFEYFSETQRNKGNFPGRFSGRQFSNSRSEMNVSTLELGDSALYLCASSLDIVGQTNYGYTFGSGTRLTVV.

The rearrangement joins TRBV19 to TRBJ2-7; 13 nucleotides match TRBD2. J was trimmed by 6 bases and V by 5 bases; bases with no gene match: 7. This CDR3 is 15 amino acids long. CDR1 is LNHDA, CDR2 SQIVND, per germline (reference sequence). The CDR3 DNA follows: TGTGCCAGTAGTCGACCGGGACTAGCGGGAACCGAGCAGTACTTC. Translated: CASSRPGLAGTEQYF.

The chain employs TRBV6-6 and TRBJ2-7; 8 bases are a match to TRBD2. CDR1 is MNHNY and CDR2 is SVGAGI in the germline V gene (reference sequence). The V and J ends lost 0 bases and 2 bases, in that order; junction bases with no gene match: 3. The CDR3 covers 15 residues. The CDR3 nucleotides are TGTGCCAGCAGTTACTCGGGGACTAGAGCCTACGAGCAGTACTTC. It codes for CASSYSGTRAYEQYF.

The rearrangement links TRBV6-1 to TRBJ1-2, with 7 bases fitting TRBD1. This CDR3 is 14 amino acids long. The V gene's germline CDR1 is MNHNS and CDR2 SASEGT. The V and J ends lost 1 base and 7 bases, in that order; junction bases with no gene match: 6. The CDR3 is CASSEEGQIRGYTF. The CDR3 nucleotides read TGTGCCAGCAGTGAAGAGGGACAGATCCGTGGCTACACCTTC.

The chain recombines TRBV29-1 with TRBJ1-2; 7 nucleotides match TRBD1. This CDR3 is 13 amino acids long. V shed 6 bases, J shed 2 bases, and the junction held 6 bases outside the gene matches. CDR1 is SQVTM, CDR2 ANQGSEA, per germline. This chain's CDR3 is CSVGTTGNYGYTF. The CDR3 DNA reads TGCAGCGTCGGGACGACAGGGAACTATGGCTACACCTTC.

V gene TRBV3-1 (or the pseudogene TRBV3-2) combines with J gene TRBJ2-2; D is unresolved. The CDR3 has 14 amino acids. Germline V gives CDR1 LGHDT, CDR2 YNNKEL (reference sequence). Trimming removed 0 bases at V and 7 bases at J, with 9 bases between. Here the CDR3 DNA reads TGTGCCAGCAGCCAAGATTACTCAAGCGGGGAGCTGTTTTTT. This gives the protein CASSQDYSSGELFF.

The chain carries TRBV6-2 or TRBV6-3 and TRBJ2-7; unclear D gene. Germline V gene data show CDR1 as MNHEY and CDR2 as SVGEGT. The CDR3 has 15 amino acids. Between the trimmed V and J ends, which lost 7 bases and 0 bases, there was a span of 16 bases. The CDR3 nucleotides are TGTGCCAGCACCCCTTCATCAGGCTCCTCCTACGAGCAGTACTTC. It yields the protein CASTPSSGSSYEQYF.

The chain combines TRBV4-1 with TRBJ2-7; maybe TRBD1 (6 bases). CDR1 and CDR2 (germline): MGHRA, YSYEKL. This CDR3 is built from 15 residues. Deletions cut 1 base from V and 1 base from J, with 11 bases between. This CDR3 reads CASSQGQGISYEQYF. In DNA, the CDR3 is TGCGCCAGCAGCCAAGGCCAGGGGATTTCCTACGAGCAGTACTTC.